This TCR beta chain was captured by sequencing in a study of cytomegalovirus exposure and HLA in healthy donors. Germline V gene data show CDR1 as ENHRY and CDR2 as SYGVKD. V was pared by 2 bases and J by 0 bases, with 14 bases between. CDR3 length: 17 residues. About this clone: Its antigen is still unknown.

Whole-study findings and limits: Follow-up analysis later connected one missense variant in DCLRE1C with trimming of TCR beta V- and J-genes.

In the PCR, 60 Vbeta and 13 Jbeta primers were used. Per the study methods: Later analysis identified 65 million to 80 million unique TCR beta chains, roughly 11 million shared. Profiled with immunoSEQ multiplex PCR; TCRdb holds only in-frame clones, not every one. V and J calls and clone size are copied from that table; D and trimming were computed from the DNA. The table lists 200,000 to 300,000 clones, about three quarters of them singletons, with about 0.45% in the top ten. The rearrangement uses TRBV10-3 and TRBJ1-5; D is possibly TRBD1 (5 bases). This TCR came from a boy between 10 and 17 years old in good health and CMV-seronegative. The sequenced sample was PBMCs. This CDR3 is CAISEGPGIGSNQPQHF. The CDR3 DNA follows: TGTGCCATCAGTGAGGGCCCAGGGATAGGTAGCAATCAGCCCCAGCATTTT.